This TCR beta chain stems from a study of T and B cells in COVID-19 patients. On the study more broadly: COVID-19 patients gave peripheral blood either during active infection or after recovery. The recovered patients had mostly mild to moderate COVID-19 with outpatient management.

TRB rearrangements were amplified by multiplex PCR with BIOMED2 TRB-A/B primers. Each CDR3 protein is one row after TCRdb ran MiXCR on the multiplex PCR reads. The sample comprises around 28,000 distinct CDR3 sequences, approximately 32% of which are singletons, and around 1.6% rests with the top ten. Each TRB amplification used roughly 250-550 ng of genomic DNA from blood. General study results and limits: At recovery TRB diversity and richness exceeded healthy donors, after highly clonal active COVID-19 repertoires. Patients with COVID-19 reportedly showed strongly skewed T cell receptor beta variable and joining gene usage.

This clonotype turned up a few times. Its antigen is not known. Trimming pared 2 bases from V and 6 bases from J, leaving 11 bases between. Germline values: CDR1 MRHNA, CDR2 SNTAGT. The CDR3 runs to 15 residues. This TCR was recovered from a human donor who had recovered from COVID-19. Sequencing was carried out using blood. The V gene is TRBV6-4, the J gene TRBJ1-6, with D perhaps matching TRBD1 (6 bases). CDR3 protein: CASSDGTGLNSPLHF. The CDR3 DNA sequence: TGTGCCAGCAGTGACGGAACAGGGCTTAATTCACCCCTCCACTTT.